This T cell receptor beta chain derives from a study of OX40 agonist ivuxolimab in advanced cancers. About the study: Participants could have had prior anti-PD-1, anti-PD-L1 or anti-CTLA-4 therapy, and about 40% had some. General observations from the study: Among expanded peripheral T cells, antigen specificity went undetermined. Some of the lowest clonal expansion was seen in partial responders at 0.1-3.0 mg/kg.

With respect to this clone: No antigen is known for it.

This CDR3 spans 14 amino acids. V lost 7 bases, J lost 4 bases, and 16 bases lay in between. CDR1 and CDR2 (germline): SNHLY, FYNNEI. Blood draws occurred at baseline, cycle 4 day 1, and cycle 7 day 1. Libraries were prepared by immunoSEQ multiplex PCR; TCRdb keeps only in-frame clonotypes and omits some of them. The sample holds approximately 60,000 clones, around 84% seen once. The TCR sequence derives from an adult with an advanced solid tumor such as melanoma, head and neck, liver or kidney cancer. The V and J genes are TRBV2 and TRBJ1-2; D perhaps matches TRBD1 (6 bases). Sequencing was performed on CD4+ or CD8+ T cells sorted from blood, taken in a trial of the OX40 agonist ivuxolimab. For the CDR3, the DNA is TGTGCCAGCATTGGCCAGGGGTCGAGCTATGGCTACACCTTC. This encodes CASIGQGSSYGYTF.